This T cell receptor (beta chain) was found in a study of blood T cell repertoires in COVID-19. Assay used: immunoSEQ multiplex PCR; TCRdb lists only in-frame clones, some missing. The sample includes roughly 100,000 clones, around 84% of them seen just once. The CDR3 consists of 15 residues. Trimming removed 9 bases at V and 4 bases at J, with 19 bases between. CDR1 and CDR2 (germline): SGHDT, YYEEEE. The chain links TRBV5-6 to TRBJ1-4, with a weak D call TRBD1 (6 bases). Material: peripheral blood. The receptor was derived from a woman aged 70-85 years with active or convalescent COVID-19. The CDR3 here is CATQRGGGRNEKLFF. CDR3 bases: TGTGCCACCCAGCGAGGGGGGGGCCGTAATGAAAAACTGTTTTTT.